This T cell receptor (beta chain) was obtained from a study of regulatory T cells in long-lasting Graves disease. Study conclusions and caveats: Favored gene segments in persistent disease were TRBV28, TRBJ1-2 and TRBJ2-5.

The time point was: newly diagnosed GD, antithyroid drugs for less than 3 months. Researchers made the TCR library from RNA that was extracted from PBMCs. The table lists this clonotype with a few counts. Its matching antigen is unknown. V gave up 0 bases and J gave up 2 bases, with 8 bases separating them. CDR3 length equals 13 residues. Germline V gives CDR1 DFQATT, CDR2 SNEGSKA (reference sequence). The TCR beta library used iRepertoire HTBI primers with Arm-PCR amplification of CDR3. Authors' methods: Among the samples, around 58 TRBV and 14 TRBJ segments were identified. TCRdb redid the calling of the multiplex PCR reads with MiXCR, one entry per CDR3 protein. For this entry, the V and J calls and clone size follow TCRdb and not the study's own pipeline. The sample holds 600,000 to 650,000 distinct CDR3 sequences; 15% to 20% are singletons and the top ten take more than 15%. This sample was shared with a second study, whose subject was T cells in Graves' hyperthyroidism and ophthalmopathy. That study reports: In the first-round RT-PCR of the TCR CDR3, the HTBI primer set was used.

The chain carries TRBV20-1 and TRBJ2-7; possibly TRBD1 for D (6 bases). The source is a woman aged 25 to 39 with Graves disease. The sample in question was peripheral blood mononuclear cells (PBMCs), obtained at new diagnosis, from a patient treated with antithyroid drugs. CDR3 sequence reads: CSARDDRTYEQYF. The CDR3, as DNA: TGCAGTGCTAGAGATGACAGGACCTACGAGCAGTACTTC.